A single sample gave rise to the 23 T cell receptor beta chains below, sequenced in a study of blood T cell repertoires in COVID-19. Clones were read by immunoSEQ multiplex PCR, and TCRdb kept only the in-frame ones, dropping some. This table holds under 300,000 clones, roughly 80% found once. Sequencing used peripheral blood. All receptors derive from a woman aged 18-29 years with acute or convalescent COVID-19.

This clone was seen more than once but under ten times. The rearrangement uses TRBV4-3 and TRBJ1-2; 7 bases fit TRBD1. The V gene end was trimmed by 0 bases and the J gene end by 6 bases; junction bases not matched to a gene: 7. This CDR3 contains 15 residues. Germline values: CDR1 LGHNA, CDR2 YSLEER. The CDR3 loop is CASSQDRRGRDGYTF. In nucleotides, the CDR3 is TGCGCCAGCAGCCAAGATAGGAGGGGGCGGGATGGCTACACCTTC.

This clone was found once. This chain uses TRBV28 with TRBJ1-2; D is ambiguous. Germline V lookup: CDR1 MDHEN, CDR2 SYDVKM. The CDR3 consists of 12 residues. The V end lost 2 bases, the J end lost 5 bases, and 6 bases lay between the germline ends. CDR3 bases: TGTGCCAGCAGTTTAGCGCTTTATGGCTACACCTTC. It codes for CASSLALYGYTF.

This clone was seen a few times. J is TRBJ1-2 and V is TRBV5-6; 9 positions agree with TRBD1. CDR3 length equals 15 residues. The V gene's germline CDR1 is SGHDT and CDR2 YYEEEE. The trim removed 0 bases at V and 2 bases at J, leaving 2 bases unmatched. For the CDR3, the DNA is TGTGCCAGCAGCTTGGGCGACAGGGGGAACTATGGCTACACCTTC. Amino acids: CASSLGDRGNYGYTF.

This sequence joins TRBV9 and TRBJ2-7; a possible D gene is TRBD1 (5 bases). Trimming took 0 bases from V and 0 from J, leaving 7 bases between them. The V gene's germline CDR1 is SGDLS and CDR2 YYNGEE. The CDR3 covers 14 residues. This CDR3 reads CASSVDRNSYEQYF. CDR3 sequence (DNA): TGTGCCAGCAGCGTAGACAGGAACTCCTACGAGCAGTACTTC.

The rearrangement uses TRBV29-1 and TRBJ1-2; D ambiguous. The CDR3 has 11 residues. Germline lookup yields CDR1 SQVTM and CDR2 ANQGSEA. V was shortened by 1 base and J by 3 bases, with 3 bases between the two germline ends. The CDR3 DNA reads as TGCAGCGTTGAAGCCTACTATGGCTACACCTTC. Protein sequence: CSVEAYYGYTF.

The V gene is TRBV18, the J gene TRBJ2-7; weak D call: TRBD1 (5 bases). The CDR3 is 15 residues long. V dropped 4 bases and J dropped 0 bases, with 13 bases sitting between them. Germline CDR1 and CDR2: KGHSH and LQKENI. The CDR3 nucleotides read TGTGCCAGCTCACTAGGGGCCGCGGACTCCTACGAGCAGTACTTC. This translates into CASSLGAADSYEQYF.

The chain has TRBV19 and TRBJ1-5; D is perhaps TRBD1 (6 bases). The CDR3 loop spans 14 amino acids. V was trimmed by 5 bases and J by 2 bases, leaving 10 bases between them. CDR1 LNHDA and CDR2 SQIVND come from the germline V gene (reference sequence). The CDR3 DNA reads as TGTGCCAGTAGTGAACAGGGTCGCAATCAGCCCCAGCATTTT. It is translated as CASSEQGRNQPQHF.

This clone was observed a handful of times. The chain couples TRBV7-2 to TRBJ1-4; D is unresolved. V lost 1 base to trimming and J lost 4 bases, with 13 bases between them. Per the germline V gene, CDR1 is SGHTA and CDR2 is FQGNSA. The CDR3 spans 16 residues. The CDR3 nucleotides read TGTGCCAGCAGCTTAGATCCGCCAGGAATTAATGAAAAACTGTTTTTT. It codes for CASSLDPPGINEKLFF.

The chain recombines TRBV9 with TRBJ2-2; a weak D match, TRBD1 (5 bases). The CDR3 covers 15 residues. Germline V lookup: CDR1 SGDLS, CDR2 YYNGEE. The germline V and J ends were trimmed by 4 bases and 1 base, with 11 bases remaining between them. The CDR3 sequence: CASSLNTGNTGELFF. CDR3 sequence (DNA): TGTGCCAGCAGCCTAAACACAGGGAACACCGGGGAGCTGTTTTTT.

V is TRBV5-5 and J is TRBJ1-6, with 10 bases fitting TRBD1. Germline-derived CDR1 and CDR2 are SGHKS and YYEKEE (reference sequence). Losses at the gene ends were 4 bases for V and 6 bases for J; bases not matched to a gene: 4. The CDR3 runs 15 residues. This CDR3 is CASSVRDRGNSPLHF. The DNA of the CDR3 is TGTGCCAGCAGCGTCCGGGACAGGGGTAATTCACCCCTCCACTTT. The whole variable domain, remainder taken from reference TRBV5-5 and TRBJ1-6, is DAGVTQSPTHLIKTRGQQVTLRCSPISGHKSVSWYQQVLGQGPQFIFQYYEKEERGRGNFPDRFSARQFPNYSSELNVNALLLGDSALYLCASSVRDRGNSPLHFGNGTRLTVT.

This chain links TRBV5-1 with TRBJ1-1, with D perhaps TRBD1 (5 bases). V lost 4 bases, J lost 0 bases, and 10 bases lay in between. The CDR3 consists of 14 residues. Germline V gives CDR1 SGHRS, CDR2 YFSETQ. In nucleotides, the CDR3 is TGCGCCAGCAGCACCGGGGACTTGAACACTGAAGCTTTCTTT. This codes for CASSTGDLNTEAFF.

This clone was detected only a few times. The chain links TRBV5-4 to TRBJ2-5; the D gene is possibly TRBD2 (7 bases). V dropped 9 bases and J dropped 2 bases, with 29 bases sitting between them. This CDR3 contains 18 residues. Germline CDR1 SGHNT, CDR2 YYREEE (reference sequence). The CDR3 loop is CATPGGRVRVASQETQYF. In DNA form, the CDR3 reads TGTGCCACCCCGGGGGGCCGGGTTAGGGTAGCGTCTCAAGAGACCCAGTACTTC.

This clone occurred a few times. The V and J genes are TRBV11-2 and TRBJ1-1; TRBD1 agrees at 9 bases. This CDR3 comprises 14 residues. Trimming at V came to 5 bases and at J to 4 bases, leaving 5 bases not matched to a gene. Per germline, CDR1 SGHAT and CDR2 FQNNGV. CDR3 protein: CASSPTTGGTEAFF. CDR3 coding DNA: TGTGCCAGCAGCCCAACGACAGGGGGCACTGAAGCTTTCTTT.

The chain carries TRBV6-2 or TRBV6-3 and TRBJ2-7; TRBD1 matches at 11 bases. Germline loops: CDR1 MNHEY, CDR2 SVGEGT. The CDR3 has 17 residues. J gave up 6 bases and V 6 bases, and 16 bases lay outside the gene matches. Here the CDR3 reads CASSLPSRTGGLGEQYF. The CDR3, as DNA: TGTGCCAGCAGCCTACCCTCCCGGACAGGGGGCCTGGGCGAGCAGTACTTC.

The CDR3 loop is CASSQDLVGQGAYEQYF. The CDR3 nucleotides read TGTGCCAGCAGCCAAGATTTGGTCGGACAGGGGGCCTACGAGCAGTACTTC. The chain joins TRBV4-2 to TRBJ2-7; 10 nucleotides line up with TRBD1. The CDR3 totals 17 residues. Germline trimming cut 0 bases from V and 2 bases from J; bases unmatched to any gene: 7. Germline V gene lookup returns CDR1 LGHNA and CDR2 YNFKEQ.

J is TRBJ2-3 and V is TRBV28, with 16 bases identical to TRBD2. The CDR3 has 21 residues. The V gene end was trimmed by 3 bases and the J gene end by 2 bases; junction bases not matched to a gene: 14. The germline gives CDR1 MDHEN, CDR2 SYDVKM. The CDR3 bases are TGTGCCAGCAGTTTCGTAAACAGACCGGGACTAGCGGGAGGGGTCACAGATACGCAGTATTTT. It translates to CASSFVNRPGLAGGVTDTQYF.

This clone was detected only once. The rearrangement links TRBV6-6 to TRBJ1-3; the match to TRBD1 covers 9 bases. The CDR3 runs to 17 residues. CDR1 is MNHNY, CDR2 SVGAGI, per germline (reference sequence). The V and J ends lost 5 bases and 0 bases, in that order; junction bases with no gene match: 8. The CDR3 DNA reads TGTGCCAGCAGTCTTACCGGGACAGGGCCCTCTGGAAACACCATATATTTT. Translated: CASSLTGTGPSGNTIYF.

The gene calls are TRBV10-1 and TRBJ2-7; D remains ambiguous. Trimming pared 0 bases from V and 2 bases from J, leaving 8 bases between. This CDR3 contains 14 residues. Germline values: CDR1 WNHNN, CDR2 SYGVQD (reference sequence). CDR3 sequence (DNA): TGCGCCAGCAGTGAGTCGAACTCGCCCTACGAGCAGTACTTC. Its protein product is CASSESNSPYEQYF.

The V and J genes are TRBV10-1 and TRBJ1-3; TRBD1 might be the D (6 bases). From germline, CDR1 is WNHNN and CDR2 SYGVQD (reference sequence). With 10 bases removed from V and 0 bases from J, the gap between germline ends came to 10 bases. CDR3 length: 13 residues. CDR3 nucleotides: TGCGCCAACGAACAGGGCTCTGGAAACACCATATATTTT. It specifies CANEQGSGNTIYF.

This clone appeared a single time. The V and J genes are TRBV10-3 and TRBJ2-7; tentative D call: TRBD2 (6 bases). Between the trimmed V and J ends, which lost 6 bases and 3 bases, there was a span of 9 bases. Germline CDR1 is ENHRY and CDR2 is SYGVKD. This CDR3 region has 12 residues. The CDR3 DNA sequence: TGTGCCATCAGCCCGGGACTCTACGAGCAGTACTTC. Translation: CAISPGLYEQYF.

In its sample, this clone was seen once. The chain employs TRBV19 and TRBJ1-2, with 8 bases identical to TRBD1. The CDR3 sequence is 14 residues long. CDR1 is LNHDA, CDR2 SQIVND, per germline (reference sequence). V was pared by 6 bases and J by 0 bases, with 3 bases of the junction left unmatched. The CDR3 nucleotides are TGTGCCAGTAGGCCGACAGGGGCTAACTATGGCTACACCTTC. It yields the protein CASRPTGANYGYTF.

The V call is TRBV27, the J call TRBJ1-1, with D possibly matching TRBD1 (6 bases). Trimming pared 2 bases from V and 5 bases from J, leaving 12 bases between. The CDR3 has 14 amino acids. Per the germline V gene, CDR1 is MNHEY and CDR2 is SMNVEV (reference sequence). CDR3 residues: CASSLVAGDTEAFF. The CDR3 coding sequence is TGTGCCAGCAGTTTAGTGGCAGGGGATACTGAAGCTTTCTTT.

The chain couples TRBV6-6 to TRBJ1-5; 7 nucleotides agree with TRBD1. Trimming took 4 bases from V and 7 from J; bases not matched to a gene: 10. CDR3 length: 15 amino acids. CDR1 MNHNY and CDR2 SVGAGI come from the germline V gene (reference sequence). This CDR3 is CASSSATGVGQPQHF. In nucleotides, the CDR3 is TGTGCCAGCAGTTCCGCAACAGGGGTGGGGCAGCCCCAGCATTTT.